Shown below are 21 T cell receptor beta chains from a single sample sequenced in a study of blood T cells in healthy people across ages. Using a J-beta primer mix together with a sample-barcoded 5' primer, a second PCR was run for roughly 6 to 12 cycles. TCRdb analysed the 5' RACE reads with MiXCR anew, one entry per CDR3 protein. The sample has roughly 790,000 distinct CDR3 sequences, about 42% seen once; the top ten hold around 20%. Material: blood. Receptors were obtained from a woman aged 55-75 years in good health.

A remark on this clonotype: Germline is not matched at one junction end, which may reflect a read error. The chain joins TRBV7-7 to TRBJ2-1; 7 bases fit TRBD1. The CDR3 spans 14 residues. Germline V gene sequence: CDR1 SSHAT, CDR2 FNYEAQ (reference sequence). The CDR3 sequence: CASSRGTAKETQFF. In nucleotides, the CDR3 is TGTGCTAGCAGCCGTGGGACAGCTAAAGAGACCCAGTTCTTC.

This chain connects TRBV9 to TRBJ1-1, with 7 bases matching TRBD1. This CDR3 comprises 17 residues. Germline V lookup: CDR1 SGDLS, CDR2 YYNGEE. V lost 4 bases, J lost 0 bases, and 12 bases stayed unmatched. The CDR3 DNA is TGTGCCAGCAGCCCAGATTTGGCAGGGGGGGTGAACACTGAAGCTTTCTTT. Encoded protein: CASSPDLAGGVNTEAFF.

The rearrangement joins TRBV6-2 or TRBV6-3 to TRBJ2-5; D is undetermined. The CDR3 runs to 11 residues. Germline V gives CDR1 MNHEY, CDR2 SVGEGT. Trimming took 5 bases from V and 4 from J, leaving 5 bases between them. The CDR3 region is CASSPPETQYF. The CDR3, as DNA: TGTGCCAGCAGTCCCCCAGAGACCCAGTACTTC.

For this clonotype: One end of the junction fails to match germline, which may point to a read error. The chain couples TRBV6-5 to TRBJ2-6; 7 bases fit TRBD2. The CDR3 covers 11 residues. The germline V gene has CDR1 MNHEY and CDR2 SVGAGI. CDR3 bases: TGTGCCAGCCGGGGGGTCAACGTCCTGACTTTC. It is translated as CASRGVNVLTF.

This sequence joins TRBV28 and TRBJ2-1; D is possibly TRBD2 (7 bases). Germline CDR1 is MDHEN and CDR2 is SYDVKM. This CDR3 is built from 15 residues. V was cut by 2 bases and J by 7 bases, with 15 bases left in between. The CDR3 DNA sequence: TGTGCCAGCAGTTTAAAGGGGGGGGCTTCAAATGAGCAGTTCTTC. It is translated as CASSLKGGASNEQFF.

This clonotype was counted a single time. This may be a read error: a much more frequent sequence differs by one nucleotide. The CDR3 DNA sequence: TGTGCCAGCAGCTGGACCGGACTCGCTCAAGAGACCCAGTACTTC. Its protein product is CASSWTGLAQETQYF. The J gene is TRBJ2-5, the V gene TRBV5-5; TRBD2 might be the D (5 bases). The CDR3 has 15 amino acids. V shed 3 bases and J shed 2 bases, with 14 bases lying between them. The germline V gene encodes CDR1 SGHKS and CDR2 YYEKEE (reference sequence).

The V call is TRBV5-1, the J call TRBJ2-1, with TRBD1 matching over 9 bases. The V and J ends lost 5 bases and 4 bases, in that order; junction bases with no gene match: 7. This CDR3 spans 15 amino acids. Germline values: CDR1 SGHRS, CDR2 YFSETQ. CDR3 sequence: CASRGGQGSYNEQFF. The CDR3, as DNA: TGCGCCAGCAGGGGAGGACAGGGGAGTTACAATGAGCAGTTCTTC.

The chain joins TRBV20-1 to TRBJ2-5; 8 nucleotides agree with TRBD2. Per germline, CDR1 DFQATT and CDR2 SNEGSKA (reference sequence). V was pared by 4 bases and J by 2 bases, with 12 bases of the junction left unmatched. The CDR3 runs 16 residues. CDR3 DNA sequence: TGCAGTGCTATGCCTTCGGGAGGGCCTGGGCAAGAGACCCAGTACTTC. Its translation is CSAMPSGGPGQETQYF.

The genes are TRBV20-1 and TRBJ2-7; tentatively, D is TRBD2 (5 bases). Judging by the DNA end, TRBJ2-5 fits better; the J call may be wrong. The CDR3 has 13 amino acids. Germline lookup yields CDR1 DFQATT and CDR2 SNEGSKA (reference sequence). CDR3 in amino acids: CSASWGAQETQYF. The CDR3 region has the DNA TGCAGTGCTAGCTGGGGAGCCCAAGAGACCCAGTACTTC.

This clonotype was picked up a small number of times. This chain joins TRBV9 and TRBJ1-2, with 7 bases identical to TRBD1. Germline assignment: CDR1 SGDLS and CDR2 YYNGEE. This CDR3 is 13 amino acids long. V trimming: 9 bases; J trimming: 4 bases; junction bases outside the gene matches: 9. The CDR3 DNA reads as TGTGCCACCGATCGCCCAGGGGGCTATGGCTACACCTTC. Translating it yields CATDRPGGYGYTF.

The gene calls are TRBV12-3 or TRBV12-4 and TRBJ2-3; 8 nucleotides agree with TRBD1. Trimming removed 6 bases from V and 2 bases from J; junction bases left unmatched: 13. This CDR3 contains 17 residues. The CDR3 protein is CASSTARGQGLTDTQYF. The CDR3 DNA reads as TGTGCCAGCAGCACCGCCCGCGGACAGGGACTCACAGATACGCAGTATTTT.

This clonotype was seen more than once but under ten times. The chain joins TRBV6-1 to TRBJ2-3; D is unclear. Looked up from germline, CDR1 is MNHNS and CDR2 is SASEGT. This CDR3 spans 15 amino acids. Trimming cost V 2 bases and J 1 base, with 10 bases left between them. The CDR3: CASSERAGRTDTQYF. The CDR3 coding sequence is TGTGCCAGCAGTGAACGGGCAGGACGCACAGATACGCAGTATTTT.

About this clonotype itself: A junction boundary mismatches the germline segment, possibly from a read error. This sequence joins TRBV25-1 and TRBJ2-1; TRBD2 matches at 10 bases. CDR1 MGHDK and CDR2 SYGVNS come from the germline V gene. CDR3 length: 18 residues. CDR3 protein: CVSSGTLETSGAYNEQFF. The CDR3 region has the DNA TGTGTCAGCAGTGGGACTCTTGAAACTAGCGGGGCCTACAATGAGCAGTTCTTC.

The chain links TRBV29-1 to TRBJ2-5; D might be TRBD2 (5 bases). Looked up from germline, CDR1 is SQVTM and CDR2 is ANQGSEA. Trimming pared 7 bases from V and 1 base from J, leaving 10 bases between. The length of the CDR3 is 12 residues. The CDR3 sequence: CSERTGQETQYF. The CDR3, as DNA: TGCAGCGAGCGGACTGGCCAAGAGACCCAGTACTTC. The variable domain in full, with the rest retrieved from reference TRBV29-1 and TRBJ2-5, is SAVISQKPSRDICQRGTSLTIQCQVDSQVTMMFWYRQQPGQSLTLIATANQGSEATYESGFVIDKFPISRPNLTFSTLTVSNMSPEDSSIYLCSERTGQETQYFGPGTRLLVL.

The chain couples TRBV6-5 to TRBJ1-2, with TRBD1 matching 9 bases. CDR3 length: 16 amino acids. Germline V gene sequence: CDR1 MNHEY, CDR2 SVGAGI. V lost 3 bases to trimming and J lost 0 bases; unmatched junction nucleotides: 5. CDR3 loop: CASSYRTGETNYGYTF. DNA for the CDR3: TGTGCCAGCAGTTATAGGACAGGGGAAACTAACTATGGCTACACCTTC.

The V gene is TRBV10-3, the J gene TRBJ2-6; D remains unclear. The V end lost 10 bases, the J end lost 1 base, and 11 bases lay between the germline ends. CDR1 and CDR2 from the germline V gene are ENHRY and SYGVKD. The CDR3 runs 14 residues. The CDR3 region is CATQNRSGANVLTF. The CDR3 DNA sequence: TGTGCCACCCAAAATAGGTCTGGGGCCAACGTCCTGACTTTC.

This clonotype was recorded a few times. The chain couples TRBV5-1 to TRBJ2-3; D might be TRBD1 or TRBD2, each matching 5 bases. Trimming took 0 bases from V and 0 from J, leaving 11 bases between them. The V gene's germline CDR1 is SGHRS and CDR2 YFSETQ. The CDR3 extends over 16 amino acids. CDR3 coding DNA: TGCGCCAGCAGCTTGGCCGGGACCCTTAGCACAGATACGCAGTATTTT. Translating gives CASSLAGTLSTDTQYF.

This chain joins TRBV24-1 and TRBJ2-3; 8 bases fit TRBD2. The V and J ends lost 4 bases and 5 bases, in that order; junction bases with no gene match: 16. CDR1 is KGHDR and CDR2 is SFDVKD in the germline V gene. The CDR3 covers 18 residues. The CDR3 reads CATSDSGETGGPEDTQYF. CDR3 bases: TGTGCCACCAGTGACTCCGGGGAAACGGGAGGGCCGGAAGATACGCAGTATTTT.

Written as DNA, the CDR3 is TGTGCCAGCAGCCTATTAGCGGGAGGGCACAATGAGCAGTTCTTC. Translating it yields CASSLLAGGHNEQFF. This chain uses TRBV3-1 with TRBJ2-1, with 11 bases that match TRBD2. V shed 4 bases, J shed 5 bases, and the junction held 4 bases outside the gene matches. Germline-derived CDR1 and CDR2 are LGHDT and YNNKEL (reference sequence). The CDR3 extends over 15 amino acids.

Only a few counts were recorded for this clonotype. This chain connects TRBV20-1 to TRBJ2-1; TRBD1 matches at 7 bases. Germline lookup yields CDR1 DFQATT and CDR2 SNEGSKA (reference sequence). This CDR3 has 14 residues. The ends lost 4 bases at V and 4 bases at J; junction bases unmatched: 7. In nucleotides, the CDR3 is TGCAGTGCTACTCCCGGGACAGCTTACAATGAGCAGTTCTTC. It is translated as CSATPGTAYNEQFF.

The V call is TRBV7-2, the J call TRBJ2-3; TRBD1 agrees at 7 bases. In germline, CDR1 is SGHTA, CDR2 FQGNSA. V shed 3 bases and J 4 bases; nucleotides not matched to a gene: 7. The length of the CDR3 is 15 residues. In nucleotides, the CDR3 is TGTGCCAGCAGCTTTCCTCTGACAGGGTCAGATACGCAGTATTTT. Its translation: CASSFPLTGSDTQYF.